This is a list of T cell receptor beta chains from one sample in a study of blood T cell repertoires in COVID-19. Assay used: immunoSEQ multiplex PCR; TCRdb lists only in-frame clones, some missing. The sample contains hundreds of thousands of clones, 89% of which appear only once. The source material was peripheral blood. These receptors came from a woman in her twenties or thirties with COVID-19, enrolled during active disease. CDR3s include the opening cysteine and the closing phenylalanine or tryptophan. Each record gives: CDR3 protein, CDR3 DNA, D gene, CDR3 length, clone size, V gene, J gene. D genes are given only for firm matches. The listing skips clone size in some rows; elsewhere it reads once, few, many or a size class.

CDR3aa: CASSLGQGPTYEQYF
CDR3nt: TGTGCCAGCAGCTTGGGACAGGGCCCTACCTACGAGCAGTACTTC
d_gene: TRBD1
len: 15
abundance: NA
v_gene: TRBV11-3
j_gene: TRBJ2-7

CDR3aa: CASSQDSRGHNNEKLFF
CDR3nt: TGCGCCAGCAGCCAAGACTCCAGAGGACACAATAATGAAAAACTGTTTTTT
d_gene: NA
len: 17
abundance: many
v_gene: TRBV4-3
j_gene: TRBJ1-4

CDR3aa: CASSRGSGELFF
CDR3nt: TGCGCCAGCAGTAGAGGTTCTGGGGAGCTGTTTTTT
d_gene: NA
len: 12
abundance: few
v_gene: TRBV10-1
j_gene: TRBJ2-2

CDR3aa: CASSLAGTGFNQPQHF
CDR3nt: TGTGCCAGCAGTTTGGCCGGGACAGGTTTCAATCAGCCCCAGCATTTT
d_gene: TRBD1
len: 16
abundance: NA
v_gene: TRBV28
j_gene: TRBJ1-5

CDR3aa: CASSAHRGFYEQYF
CDR3nt: TGTGCCAGCAGCGCACACCGGGGGTTCTACGAGCAGTACTTC
d_gene: NA
len: 14
abundance: NA
v_gene: TRBV9
j_gene: TRBJ2-7

CDR3aa: CACIQGNTGNTIYF
CDR3nt: TGTGCCTGTATACAGGGAAATACTGGAAACACCATATATTTT
d_gene: NA
len: 14
abundance: NA
v_gene: TRBV30
j_gene: TRBJ1-3

CDR3aa: CASSYFRTGGRSVDTQYF
CDR3nt: TGTGCCAGCAGTTACTTTAGGACAGGGGGGCGCTCCGTTGATACGCAGTATTTT
d_gene: TRBD1
len: 18
abundance: NA
v_gene: TRBV6-2/TRBV6-3
j_gene: TRBJ2-3

CDR3aa: CASSTHRINTEAFF
CDR3nt: TGTGCCAGTAGTACCCACAGGATCAACACTGAAGCTTTCTTT
d_gene: NA
len: 14
abundance: NA
v_gene: TRBV19
j_gene: TRBJ1-1

CDR3aa: CASSLAQAGGTDTQYF
CDR3nt: TGTGCCAGCAGCTTAGCGCAGGCGGGGGGGACAGATACGCAGTATTTT
d_gene: TRBD2
len: 16
abundance: NA
v_gene: TRBV11-1
j_gene: TRBJ2-3

CDR3aa: CASSPARSGGAHEQFF
CDR3nt: TGTGCCAGCAGCCCCGCCCGAAGCGGGGGGGCCCATGAGCAGTTCTTC
d_gene: TRBD2
len: 16
abundance: once
v_gene: TRBV11-2
j_gene: TRBJ2-1

CDR3aa: CASSPTGLSGGYTF
CDR3nt: TGTGCCAGCAGCCCGACAGGGTTGTCTGGTGGCTACACCTTC
d_gene: TRBD1
len: 14
abundance: NA
v_gene: TRBV5-5
j_gene: TRBJ1-2

CDR3aa: CASRGVRGQVTQYF
CDR3nt: TGTGCCAGCAGGGGGGTGAGGGGGCAGGTGACCCAGTACTTC
d_gene: TRBD1
len: 14
abundance: NA
v_gene: TRBV2
j_gene: TRBJ2-5

CDR3aa: CASSHAQGSQYF
CDR3nt: TGTGCCAGCAGCCACGCCCAGGGGTCCCAGTACTTC
d_gene: NA
len: 12
abundance: NA
v_gene: TRBV7-9
j_gene: TRBJ2-5

CDR3aa: CSATTNSYEQYF
CDR3nt: TGCAGCGCCACTACCAACTCCTACGAGCAGTACTTC
d_gene: NA
len: 12
abundance: NA
v_gene: TRBV29-1
j_gene: TRBJ2-7

CDR3aa: CASSYDRVYGYTF
CDR3nt: TGTGCCAGCAGCTACGACAGGGTCTATGGCTACACCTTC
d_gene: TRBD1
len: 13
abundance: once
v_gene: TRBV12-3/TRBV12-4
j_gene: TRBJ1-2

CDR3aa: CASSGTSGRSGELFF
CDR3nt: TGCGCCAGCAGCGGGACTAGCGGGAGGTCCGGGGAGCTGTTTTTT
d_gene: TRBD2
len: 15
abundance: NA
v_gene: TRBV5-1
j_gene: TRBJ2-2

CDR3aa: CASSIWSEQFF
CDR3nt: TGTGCCAGTAGTATATGGAGTGAGCAGTTCTTC
d_gene: NA
len: 11
abundance: NA
v_gene: TRBV19
j_gene: TRBJ2-1

CDR3aa: CASSYDPRLAGGLGELFF
CDR3nt: TGTGCCAGCAGTTATGATCCCCGACTAGCGGGGGGGCTCGGGGAGCTGTTTTTT
d_gene: TRBD2
len: 18
abundance: NA
v_gene: TRBV6-2/TRBV6-3
j_gene: TRBJ2-2

CDR3aa: CASSGTGAATDTQYF
CDR3nt: TGTGCCAGTAGCGGGACAGGGGCCGCGACAGATACGCAGTATTTT
d_gene: TRBD1
len: 15
abundance: NA
v_gene: TRBV19
j_gene: TRBJ2-3

CDR3aa: CASSVGTGYGEQYF
CDR3nt: TGTGCCAGCAGCGTGGGGACAGGGTACGGCGAGCAGTACTTC
d_gene: TRBD1
len: 14
abundance: NA
v_gene: TRBV9
j_gene: TRBJ2-7

CDR3aa: CASRSFDDHGETQYF
CDR3nt: TGTGCAAGTCGCTCGTTCGACGATCACGGGGAGACCCAGTACTTC
d_gene: NA
len: 15
abundance: NA
v_gene: TRBV12-2
j_gene: TRBJ2-5

CDR3aa: CASSRGLAGMSTDTQYF
CDR3nt: TGTGCCAGCAGCCGCGGACTAGCGGGGATGAGCACAGATACGCAGTATTTT
d_gene: TRBD2
len: 17
abundance: NA
v_gene: TRBV27
j_gene: TRBJ2-3

CDR3aa: CASSPFPLNGYTF
CDR3nt: TGTGCCAGTAGTCCCTTCCCCCTAAACGGCTACACCTTC
d_gene: NA
len: 13
abundance: once
v_gene: TRBV19
j_gene: TRBJ1-2

CDR3aa: CASRRGPGQGPMGDYGYTF
CDR3nt: TGCGCCAGCAGACGAGGACCGGGACAGGGCCCGATGGGCGACTATGGCTACACCTTC
d_gene: TRBD1
len: 19
abundance: NA
v_gene: TRBV5-1
j_gene: TRBJ1-2

CDR3aa: CASTGQPVYTEAFF
CDR3nt: TGCGCCAGCACGGGACAGCCTGTCTACACTGAAGCTTTCTTT
d_gene: TRBD1
len: 14
abundance: NA
v_gene: TRBV23-1
j_gene: TRBJ1-1

CDR3aa: CASRVILGAGELFF
CDR3nt: TGTGCCAGCAGGGTGATTTTAGGGGCCGGGGAGCTGTTTTTT
d_gene: NA
len: 14
abundance: once
v_gene: TRBV2
j_gene: TRBJ2-2

CDR3aa: CASSQVNGLGDEQFF
CDR3nt: TGTGCCAGCAGCCAAGTCAATGGACTAGGCGATGAGCAGTTCTTC
d_gene: TRBD2
len: 15
abundance: NA
v_gene: TRBV3-1/TRBV3-2
j_gene: TRBJ2-1

CDR3aa: CGLWRAGTEAFF
CDR3nt: TGCGGGCTCTGGAGGGCCGGCACTGAAGCTTTCTTT
d_gene: NA
len: 12
abundance: NA
v_gene: TRBV29-1
j_gene: TRBJ1-1

CDR3aa: CASSQARASGNTIYF
CDR3nt: TGCGCCAGCAGCCAAGCCAGGGCCTCTGGAAACACCATATATTTT
d_gene: NA
len: 15
abundance: NA
v_gene: TRBV4-1
j_gene: TRBJ1-3

CDR3aa: CAISNRGQGVYEQYF
CDR3nt: TGTGCCATCAGCAATAGGGGACAGGGTGTCTACGAGCAGTACTTC
d_gene: TRBD1
len: 15
abundance: NA
v_gene: TRBV10-3
j_gene: TRBJ2-7

CDR3aa: CASSQDYSSYNSPLHF
CDR3nt: TGCGCCAGCAGCCAAGACTACAGCTCCTATAATTCACCCCTCCACTTT
d_gene: NA
len: 16
abundance: NA
v_gene: TRBV4-3
j_gene: TRBJ1-6

CDR3aa: CASSYSRDRGDTIYF
CDR3nt: TGTGCCAGCAGTTACTCCAGGGACAGGGGAGACACCATATATTTT
d_gene: TRBD1
len: 15
abundance: NA
v_gene: TRBV6-6
j_gene: TRBJ1-3

CDR3aa: CASGDYRADGYTF
CDR3nt: TGTGCCAGCGGAGACTACAGGGCGGACGGCTACACCTTC
d_gene: NA
len: 13
abundance: NA
v_gene: TRBV9
j_gene: TRBJ1-2

CDR3aa: CASTLRRQGNYGYTF
CDR3nt: TGTGCCAGCACCCTTAGAAGACAGGGTAACTATGGCTACACCTTC
d_gene: TRBD1
len: 15
abundance: NA
v_gene: TRBV7-2
j_gene: TRBJ1-2

CDR3aa: CASSLQIYNEQFF
CDR3nt: TGTGCCAGCAGCTTGCAGATTTACAATGAGCAGTTCTTC
d_gene: NA
len: 13
abundance: once
v_gene: TRBV7-2
j_gene: TRBJ2-1

CDR3aa: CASSTPGQGAETQYF
CDR3nt: TGTGCCAGCAGCACTCCGGGACAGGGGGCAGAGACCCAGTACTTC
d_gene: TRBD1
len: 15
abundance: NA
v_gene: TRBV6-2/TRBV6-3
j_gene: TRBJ2-5

CDR3aa: CATSDQTGINQPQHF
CDR3nt: TGTGCCACCAGTGACCAAACAGGGATCAATCAGCCCCAGCATTTT
d_gene: NA
len: 15
abundance: NA
v_gene: TRBV24-1
j_gene: TRBJ1-5

CDR3aa: CASSWTGGVYGNEQFF
CDR3nt: TGTGCCAGCAGTTGGACAGGGGGCGTCTATGGGAATGAGCAGTTCTTC
d_gene: TRBD1
len: 16
abundance: NA
v_gene: TRBV3-1/TRBV3-2
j_gene: TRBJ2-1